This T cell receptor (beta chain) comes out of a study of shared clonotypes between healthy human individuals. The V gene's germline CDR1 is MNHNS and CDR2 SASEGT. The CDR3 is made up of 16 amino acids. The V gene lost 3 bases and the J gene lost 1 base, with 16 bases spanning the gap. Regarding this clone: As yet, its antigen is unknown.

Study outcomes and limitations: It was anticipated that sequencing depth would influence how many clonotypes donors shared.

Some clones are missing from TCRdb's copy, which holds only in-frame ones; the method was immunoSEQ multiplex PCR. The sample lists 2 million to 2.5 million clones; just over 90% were seen once. The genes are TRBV6-1 and TRBJ2-7; weak D call: TRBD2 (5 bases). This clonotype was sampled from a young man in good health. Some clones in this sample may be carry-over from other donors' samples. Source material: naive CD4+ T cells from PBMCs. The subset is: CD45RA+ positively selected. CDR3: CASSDRYFPGSYEQYF. The DNA for the CDR3 is TGTGCCAGCAGTGACAGGTACTTCCCGGGGTCCTACGAGCAGTACTTC.